Here is one T cell receptor beta chain with its context. No antigen is known for it. From germline, CDR1 is DFQATT and CDR2 SNEGSKA (reference sequence). CDR3 size: 13 residues. Between the trimmed V and J ends, which lost 1 base and 2 bases, there was a span of 8 bases. These data belong to a study of post-analysis software for immune sequencing data. Study conclusions and caveats: Controls showed lower frequencies than patients for a few TRBV segments, and TRBV5-6, TRBV5-1 and TRBV20-1 were among these.

Unique-molecular-identifier-tagged TCR beta cDNA libraries were used. Via MiXCR, TCRdb re-called the PCR reads, giving one row per CDR3 protein. The data hold some 690,000 distinct CDR3 sequences, with just under 30% observed a single time. The sample comprised blood. The clonotype originates from a girl between 10 and 17 years old with multiple sclerosis. The J gene is TRBJ2-5, the V gene TRBV20-1; D unclear. DNA for the CDR3: TGCAGTGCTAGAGCTAGGCAACAAGAGACCCAGTACTTC. Translation gives CSARARQQETQYF.